A selection of T cell receptor beta chains follows, all from one sample in a study of CD8 T cells in Susac syndrome. TCRdb analysed the immunoSEQ multiplex PCR reads with MiXCR anew, one entry per CDR3 protein. The sample yields around 180,000 distinct CDR3 sequences, 95% seen once. The sequenced material came from CD8+ T cells from PBMCs. These receptors all stem from a human donor with multiple sclerosis. CDR3s include the opening cysteine and the closing phenylalanine or tryptophan. The D gene is left open where the match is weak. Not every row has a clone size; where given, it reads once, few, many or a size class.

clone_size d_call j_call v_call cdr3_length cdr3_aa cdr3_nt
NA TRBD1 TRBJ2-1 TRBV29-1 15 CSVEGKGQGAYEQFF TGCAGCGTTGAAGGGAAGGGACAGGGGGCATATGAGCAGTTCTTC
NA TRBD1 TRBJ1-1 TRBV2 13 CASRKQGMYWAFF TGTGCCAGCCGGAAACAGGGGATGTATTGGGCTTTCTTT
NA TRBD1 TRBJ2-5 TRBV7-9 16 CASSDLRTGRQETQYF TGTGCCAGCAGCGACCTTCGGACAGGTCGGCAAGAGACCCAGTACTTC
NA NA TRBJ2-1 TRBV12-3/TRBV12-4 14 CASRPTRGYNEQFF TGTGCCAGCAGACCCACTCGGGGGTACAATGAGCAGTTCTTC
NA NA TRBJ2-4 TRBV10-3 15 CAISEGRVSKNIQYF TGTGCCATCAGTGAGGGCAGGGTGAGCAAAAACATTCAGTACTTC
once TRBD1 TRBJ2-7 TRBV5-1 14 CASSLRKGAWEQYF TGCGCCAGCAGCCTCCGGAAGGGGGCGTGGGAGCAGTACTTC
NA TRBD2 TRBJ2-1 TRBV5-4 15 CASSLKAGGPVEQFF TGTGCCAGCAGCTTGAAAGCGGGAGGGCCCGTTGAGCAGTTCTTC
NA NA TRBJ2-1 TRBV29-1 13 CSVFGGRINEQFF TGCAGCGTCTTCGGGGGTCGAATAAATGAGCAGTTCTTC
NA TRBD1 TRBJ1-5 TRBV20-1 15 CSASPGTGGHQPQHF TGCAGTGCTAGTCCCGGGACAGGGGGTCATCAGCCCCAGCATTTT
NA NA TRBJ2-5 TRBV12-3/TRBV12-4 14 CASSPNGPRETQYF TGTGCCAGCAGTCCCAACGGGCCGAGGGAGACCCAGTACTTC
NA NA TRBJ2-1 TRBV7-2 16 CASSLNGGGPYNEQFF TGTGCCAGCAGCTTAAATGGAGGAGGCCCCTACAATGAGCAGTTCTTC
few TRBD1 TRBJ2-7 TRBV15 14 CATSSQGQGYEQYF TGTGCCACCAGCAGCCAAGGACAGGGATACGAGCAGTACTTC
NA TRBD1 TRBJ2-1 TRBV12-3/TRBV12-4 13 CATGQGTYNEQFF TGTGCTACCGGACAGGGCACGTACAATGAGCAGTTCTTC
NA TRBD2 TRBJ2-2 TRBV3-1 17 CASSPHRLAGPTGELFF TGTGCCAGCAGCCCCCACCGACTAGCGGGGCCCACCGGGGAGCTGTTTTTT
NA NA TRBJ1-1 TRBV27 13 CASSPSSATEAFF TGTGCCAGCAGTCCGAGTTCTGCGACTGAAGCTTTCTTT
NA TRBD2 TRBJ2-7 TRBV4-1 15 CASSQDPLAVYEQYF TGCGCCAGCAGCCAAGATCCCCTAGCGGTCTACGAGCAGTACTTC
once NA TRBJ2-6 TRBV24-1 17 CATTSEPWYSGANVLTF TGTGCCACCACTTCCGAGCCTTGGTACTCTGGGGCCAACGTCCTGACTTTC
once NA TRBJ1-2 TRBV9 13 CASSEILGYGYTF TGTGCCAGCAGCGAAATCCTAGGCTATGGCTACACCTTC
NA NA TRBJ1-2 TRBV27 13 CASSLARNYGYTF TGTGCCAGCAGTTTGGCACGGAACTATGGCTACACCTTC
NA TRBD1 TRBJ2-7 TRBV4-1 14 CASSPGQESYEQYF TGCGCCAGCAGCCCGGGACAGGAGTCCTACGAGCAGTACTTC
NA NA TRBJ2-7 TRBV20-1 14 CSARDWGQTYEQYF TGCAGTGCTAGAGATTGGGGGCAGACCTACGAGCAGTACTTC
few NA TRBJ2-7 TRBV12-3/TRBV12-4 13 CASSPGASYEQYF TGTGCCAGCAGTCCTGGTGCCTCGTACGAGCAGTACTTC
NA NA TRBJ2-7 TRBV29-1 13 CSGLTSLPYEQYF TGCAGCGGACTTACGAGCCTCCCCTACGAGCAGTACTTC
NA NA TRBJ2-7 TRBV2 13 CASRWTETYEQYF TGTGCCAGCCGATGGACAGAAACCTACGAGCAGTACTTC
NA NA TRBJ1-5 TRBV6-1 18 CASSEELPGRVGNQPQHF TGTGCCAGCAGTGAAGAGCTACCCGGTAGGGTAGGGAATCAGCCCCAGCATTTT
NA NA TRBJ1-1 TRBV27 15 CASSLLGEPDTEAFF TGTGCCAGCAGTTTATTGGGGGAACCAGACACTGAAGCTTTCTTT
NA NA TRBJ2-7 TRBV2 13 CASRPRQAYEQYF TGTGCCAGCCGACCCCGACAGGCCTACGAGCAGTACTTC
NA NA TRBJ2-7 TRBV29-1 13 CSAIIGGHYEQYF TGCAGCGCCATCATTGGGGGACACTACGAGCAGTACTTC
NA NA TRBJ2-5 TRBV28 13 CASSLEAGETQYF TGTGCCAGCAGTTTAGAAGCGGGAGAGACCCAGTACTTC
NA TRBD1 TRBJ2-3 TRBV7-8 17 CASSRGPGQGGEDTQYF TGTGCCAGCAGCCGGGGGCCGGGACAGGGAGGTGAAGATACGCAGTATTTT
NA NA TRBJ2-2 TRBV7-3 14 CASSRVGSGGELFF TGTGCCAGTTCCCGCGTTGGTTCGGGCGGGGAGCTGTTTTTT
NA TRBD2 TRBJ2-3 TRBV11-2 15 CASSLTSGGARTQYF TGTGCCAGCAGCCTGACTAGCGGGGGGGCTCGTACGCAGTATTTT
NA NA TRBJ1-5 TRBV27 14 CASSPAGSNQPQHF TGTGCCAGCAGTCCCGCAGGATCCAATCAGCCCCAGCATTTT
NA TRBD2 TRBJ2-7 TRBV27 15 CASSSSGRTGYEQYF TGTGCCAGCAGTTCTAGCGGGAGAACCGGGTACGAGCAGTACTTC
NA NA TRBJ1-2 TRBV24-1 14 CATSDSGRNYGYTF TGTGCCACCAGTGATAGCGGACGGAACTATGGCTACACCTTC
NA NA TRBJ2-3 TRBV2 13 CAIETASTDTQYF TGTGCCATCGAGACGGCTAGCACAGATACGCAGTATTTT
once TRBD2 TRBJ2-7 TRBV20-1 14 CSARVGSGVYEQYF TGCAGTGCTAGAGTTGGTAGCGGGGTCTACGAGCAGTACTTC
NA NA TRBJ1-5 TRBV6-2/TRBV6-3 15 CASSYENHSNQPQHF TGTGCCAGCAGTTACGAGAACCATAGCAATCAGCCCCAGCATTTT
NA NA TRBJ1-2 TRBV2 13 CASSERRVDGYTF TGTGCCAGCAGTGAGCGCAGGGTGGATGGCTACACCTTC
NA NA TRBJ1-2 TRBV21-1 14 CASSKHGTNYGYTF TGTGCCAGCAGCAAACACGGGACCAACTATGGCTACACCTTC
NA NA TRBJ2-7 TRBV9 11 CASGGPYEQYF TGTGCCAGCGGGGGTCCCTACGAGCAGTACTTC
once NA TRBJ2-3 TRBV7-3 16 CASSSGTASSTDTQYF TGTGCCAGCAGTTCCGGGACCGCCAGTAGCACAGATACGCAGTATTTT
NA NA TRBJ2-2 TRBV20-1 13 CSARSANTGELFF TGCAGTGCTAGGTCGGCGAACACCGGGGAGCTGTTTTTT
NA NA TRBJ1-2 TRBV20-1 13 CSARDTANYGYTF TGCAGTGCTAGAGACACGGCTAACTATGGCTACACCTTC
NA NA TRBJ2-5 TRBV2 14 CASSEGAPGGTQYF TGTGCCAGCAGTGAGGGGGCCCCCGGGGGGACCCAGTACTTC
NA NA TRBJ1-4 TRBV19 16 CASRTTGSTTNEKLFF TGTGCCAGTAGGACAACAGGAAGTACAACTAATGAAAAACTGTTTTTT
NA NA TRBJ1-1 TRBV19 13 CASSLWGNTEAFF TGTGCCAGTAGTCTATGGGGGAACACTGAAGCTTTCTTT
NA NA TRBJ1-2 TRBV13 14 CASSMDRGPGGYTF TGTGCCAGCAGCATGGACAGAGGGCCAGGGGGCTACACCTTC
NA TRBD1 TRBJ2-7 TRBV19 13 CASSITGGYEQYF TGTGCCAGTAGTATTACAGGGGGCTACGAGCAGTACTTC
NA NA TRBJ2-5 TRBV27 14 CASSGVGLQETQYF TGTGCCAGCTCCGGCGTAGGACTCCAAGAGACCCAGTACTTC
once TRBD1 TRBJ2-7 TRBV30 14 CAWTGRDRGREQYF TGTGCCTGGACCGGCCGGGACAGGGGGCGAGAGCAGTACTTC
NA NA TRBJ2-7 TRBV13 12 CASSPGAGEQYF TGTGCCAGCAGCCCGGGCGCGGGTGAGCAGTACTTC
NA TRBD2 TRBJ2-5 TRBV5-1 17 CASSLDLAGVLQETQYF TGCGCCAGCAGCTTGGATCTAGCGGGGGTCCTCCAAGAGACCCAGTACTTC
NA NA TRBJ2-5 TRBV7-9 12 CASSLAAETQYF TGTGCCAGCAGCTTAGCGGCTGAGACCCAGTACTTC
NA TRBD1 TRBJ2-5 TRBV15 14 CATSSGTGGQTQYF TGTGCCACCAGTAGCGGGACAGGGGGACAGACCCAGTACTTC
NA NA TRBJ1-1 TRBV29-1 12 CSVARGDTEAFF TGCAGCGTTGCCCGGGGAGACACTGAAGCTTTCTTT
NA NA TRBJ1-1 TRBV7-9 15 CASSGWTDLNTEAFF TGTGCCAGCAGCGGGTGGACAGATCTGAACACTGAAGCTTTCTTT
NA NA TRBJ1-4 TRBV6-5 14 CASKKGRSNEKLFF TGTGCCAGCAAAAAAGGGCGCTCTAATGAAAAACTGTTTTTT
NA NA TRBJ2-2 TRBV29-1 13 CSVLRPGTGELFF TGCAGCGTTTTGAGACCGGGCACCGGGGAGCTGTTTTTT